The text below deals with one T cell receptor beta chain. These data belong to a study of control samples from healthy donors and cancer patients. The CDR3 is 14 amino acids. Germline values: CDR1 LNHNV, CDR2 YYDKDF (reference sequence). V shed 1 base and J shed 4 bases, with 10 bases lying between them. Libraries were prepared by immunoSEQ multiplex PCR; TCRdb keeps only in-frame clonotypes and omits some of them. The data show roughly 180,000 clones, with just under 95% seen just once and about 4% held by the top ten. This TCR derives from an older woman in good health. V gene TRBV15 combines with J gene TRBJ1-2, with D maybe TRBD1 (5 bases). Sequenced sample: blood. CDR3 protein: CATSRGSGTYGYTF. Written as DNA, the CDR3 is TGTGCCACCAGCAGAGGTTCTGGGACCTATGGCTACACCTTC.